This T cell receptor (beta chain) was sequenced during a study of Ad26.COV2.S vaccination and SARS-CoV-2 variants. Looking at the study overall: Donor was in the COV1001 Ad26.COV2.S trial arm. Into the muscle, Ad26.COV2.S was dosed once or twice, 56 days apart. Overall study results and limits: The study found higher spike-specific TCR breadth in vaccine than placebo recipients. In TCR breadth and depth analyses, total T cell responses may have been underestimated.

Worth noting for this clone: The target antigen is unknown.

Treatment in this sample: roughly 19 received Ad26.COV2.S at low or high dose, single or two shots; about 5 received placebo; per-sample allocation not given. Sampling was performed 63 days after the first vaccine or placebo injection. Only in-frame clones appear in the TCRdb table, and some are missing; sequencing was by immunoSEQ multiplex PCR. The table records about 320,000 clones, around four fifths of them present only once. The CDR3 sequence is 18 residues long. Germline loops: CDR1 MDHEN, CDR2 SYDVKM. V gave up 5 bases and J gave up 4 bases; unmatched junction bases: 14. This rearrangement joins TRBV28 to TRBJ2-2, with 9 bases identical to TRBD1. This material consisted of peripheral blood, taken in a trial of Ad26.COV2.S vaccine versus placebo. The sequence was obtained from a person aged 18 to 59 who received the Ad26.COV2.S COVID-19 vaccine or a placebo. The CDR3 is CASSDHRGRFFGTGELFF. In nucleotides, the CDR3 is TGTGCCAGCAGTGACCACAGGGGGCGGTTTTTCGGCACCGGGGAGCTGTTTTTT.